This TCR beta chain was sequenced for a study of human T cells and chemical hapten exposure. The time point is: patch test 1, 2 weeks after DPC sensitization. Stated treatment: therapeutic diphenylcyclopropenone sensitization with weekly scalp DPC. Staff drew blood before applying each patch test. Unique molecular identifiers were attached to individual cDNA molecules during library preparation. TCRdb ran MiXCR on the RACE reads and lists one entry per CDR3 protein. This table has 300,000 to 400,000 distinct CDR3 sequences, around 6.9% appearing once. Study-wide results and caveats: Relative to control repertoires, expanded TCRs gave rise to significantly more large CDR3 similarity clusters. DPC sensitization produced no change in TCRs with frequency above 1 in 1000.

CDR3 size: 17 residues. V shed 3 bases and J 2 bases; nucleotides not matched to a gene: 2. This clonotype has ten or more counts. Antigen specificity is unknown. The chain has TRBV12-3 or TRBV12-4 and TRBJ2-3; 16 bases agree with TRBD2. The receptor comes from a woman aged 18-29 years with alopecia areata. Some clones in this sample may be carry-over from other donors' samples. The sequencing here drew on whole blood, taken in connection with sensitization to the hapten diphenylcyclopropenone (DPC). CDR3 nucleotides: TGTGCCAGCAGTTTGGGACTAGCGGGGGGGGTCACAGATACGCAGTATTTT. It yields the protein CASSLGLAGGVTDTQYF.